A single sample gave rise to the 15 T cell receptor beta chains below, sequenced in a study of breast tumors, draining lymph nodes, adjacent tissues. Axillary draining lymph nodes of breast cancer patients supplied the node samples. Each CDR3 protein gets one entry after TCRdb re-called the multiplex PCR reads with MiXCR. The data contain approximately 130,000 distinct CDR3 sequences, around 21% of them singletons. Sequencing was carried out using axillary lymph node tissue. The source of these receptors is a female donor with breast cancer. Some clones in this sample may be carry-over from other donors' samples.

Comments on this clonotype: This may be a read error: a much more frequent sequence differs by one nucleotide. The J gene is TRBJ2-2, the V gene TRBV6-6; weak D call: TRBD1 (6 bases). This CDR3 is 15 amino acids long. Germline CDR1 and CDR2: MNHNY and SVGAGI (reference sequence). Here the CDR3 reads CASSYGQLGTGEPFF. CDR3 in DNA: TGTGCCAGCAGTTACGGACAGTTAGGGACCGGGGAGCCGTTTTTT.

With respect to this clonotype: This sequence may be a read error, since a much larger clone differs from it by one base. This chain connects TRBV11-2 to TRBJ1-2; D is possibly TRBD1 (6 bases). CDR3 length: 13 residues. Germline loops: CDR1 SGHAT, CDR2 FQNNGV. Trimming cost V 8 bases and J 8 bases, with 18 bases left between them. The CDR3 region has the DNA TGTGCCAGCGGCCGTAGGGGGGATAAAGGCTACACCTTC. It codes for CASGRRGDKGYTF.

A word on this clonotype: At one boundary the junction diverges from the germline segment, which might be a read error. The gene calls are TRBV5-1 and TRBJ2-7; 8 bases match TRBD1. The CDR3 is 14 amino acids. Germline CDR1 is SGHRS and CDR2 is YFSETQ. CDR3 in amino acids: CASSLDRGPHEQCF. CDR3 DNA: TGCGCCAGCAGCTTAGACAGGGGTCCCCACGAGCAGTGCTTC. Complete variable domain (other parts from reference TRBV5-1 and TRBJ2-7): KAGVTQTPRYLIKTRGQQVTLSCSPISGHRSVSWYQQTPGQGLQFLFEYFSETQRNKGNFPGRFSGRQFSNSRSEMNVSTLELGDSALYLCASSLDRGPHEQCFGPGTRLTVT.

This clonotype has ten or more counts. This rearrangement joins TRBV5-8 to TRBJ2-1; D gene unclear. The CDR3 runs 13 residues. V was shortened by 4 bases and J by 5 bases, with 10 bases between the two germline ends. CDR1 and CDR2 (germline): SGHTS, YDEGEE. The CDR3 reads CASSVDPNNEQFF. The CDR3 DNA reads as TGTGCCAGCAGCGTGGACCCAAACAATGAGCAGTTCTTC.

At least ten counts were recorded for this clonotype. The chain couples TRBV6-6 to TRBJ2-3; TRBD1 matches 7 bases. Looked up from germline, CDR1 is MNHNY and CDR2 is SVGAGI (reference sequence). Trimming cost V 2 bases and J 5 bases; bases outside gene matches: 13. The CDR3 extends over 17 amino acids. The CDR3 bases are TGTGCCAGCAGTTACGACCCTAGGCAGGGGGTCGTAGATACGCAGTATTTT. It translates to CASSYDPRQGVVDTQYF.

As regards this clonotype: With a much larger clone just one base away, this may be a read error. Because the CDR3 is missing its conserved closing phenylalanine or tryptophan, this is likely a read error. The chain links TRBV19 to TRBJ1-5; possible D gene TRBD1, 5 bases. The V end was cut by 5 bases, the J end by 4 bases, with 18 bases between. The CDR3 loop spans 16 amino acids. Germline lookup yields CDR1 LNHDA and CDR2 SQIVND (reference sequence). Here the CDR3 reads CASSFLRGDKNQPQHY. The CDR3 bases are TGTGCCAGTAGTTTCCTTAGAGGGGATAAGAATCAGCCCCAGCATTAT.

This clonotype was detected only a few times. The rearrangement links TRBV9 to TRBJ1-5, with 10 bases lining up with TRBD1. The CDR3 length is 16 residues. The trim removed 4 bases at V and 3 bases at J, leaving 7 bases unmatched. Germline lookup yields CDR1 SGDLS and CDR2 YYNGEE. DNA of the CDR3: TGTGCCAGCAGCCTGGGACAGGGGCCCTCCAATCAGCCCCAGCATTTT. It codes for CASSLGQGPSNQPQHF.

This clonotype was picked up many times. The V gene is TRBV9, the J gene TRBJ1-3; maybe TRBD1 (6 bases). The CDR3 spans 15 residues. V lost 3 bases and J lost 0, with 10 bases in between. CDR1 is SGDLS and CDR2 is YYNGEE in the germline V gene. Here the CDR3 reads CASSEDSNSGNTIYF. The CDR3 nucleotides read TGTGCCAGCAGCGAGGACAGCAACTCTGGAAACACCATATATTTT.

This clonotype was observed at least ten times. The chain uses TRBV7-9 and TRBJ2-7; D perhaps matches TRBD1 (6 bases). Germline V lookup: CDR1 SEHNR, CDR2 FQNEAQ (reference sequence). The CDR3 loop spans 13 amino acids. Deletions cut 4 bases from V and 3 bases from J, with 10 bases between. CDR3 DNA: TGTGCCAGCAGCTCAGCACAGGGCTACGAGCAGTACTTC. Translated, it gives CASSSAQGYEQYF. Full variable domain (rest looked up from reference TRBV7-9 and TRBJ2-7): DTGVSQNPRHKITKRGQNVTFRCDPISEHNRLYWYRQTLGQGPEFLTYFQNEAQLEKSRLLSDRFSAERPKGSFSTLEIQRTEQGDSAMYLCASSSAQGYEQYFGPGTRLTVT.

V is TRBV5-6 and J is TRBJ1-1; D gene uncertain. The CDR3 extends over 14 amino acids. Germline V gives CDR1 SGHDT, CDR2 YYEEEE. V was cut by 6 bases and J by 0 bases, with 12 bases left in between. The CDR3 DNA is TGTGCCAGCAACCAAGGCTGGGTGAACACTGAAGCTTTCTTT. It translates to CASNQGWVNTEAFF.

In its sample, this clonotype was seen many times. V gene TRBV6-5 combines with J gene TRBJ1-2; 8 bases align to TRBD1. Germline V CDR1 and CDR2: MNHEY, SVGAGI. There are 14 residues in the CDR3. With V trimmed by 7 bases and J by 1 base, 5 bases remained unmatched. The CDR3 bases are TGTGCCAGCATGGGTGGACAGGGTAACTATGGCTACACCTTC. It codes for CASMGGQGNYGYTF.

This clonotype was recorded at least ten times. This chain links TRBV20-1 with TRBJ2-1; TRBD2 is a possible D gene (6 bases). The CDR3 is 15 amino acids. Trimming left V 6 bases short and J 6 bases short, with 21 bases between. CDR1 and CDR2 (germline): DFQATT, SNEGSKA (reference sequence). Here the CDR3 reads CSANAGLSGINEQFF. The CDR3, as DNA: TGCAGTGCCAACGCCGGACTAAGCGGCATCAATGAGCAGTTCTTC.

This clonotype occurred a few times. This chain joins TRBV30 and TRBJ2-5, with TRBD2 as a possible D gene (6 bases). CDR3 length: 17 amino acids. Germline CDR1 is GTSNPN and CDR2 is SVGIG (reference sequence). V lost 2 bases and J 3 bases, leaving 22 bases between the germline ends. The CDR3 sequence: CAWSPPTSMEVEETQYF. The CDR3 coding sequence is TGTGCCTGGAGTCCCCCCACTAGCATGGAGGTCGAAGAGACCCAGTACTTC.

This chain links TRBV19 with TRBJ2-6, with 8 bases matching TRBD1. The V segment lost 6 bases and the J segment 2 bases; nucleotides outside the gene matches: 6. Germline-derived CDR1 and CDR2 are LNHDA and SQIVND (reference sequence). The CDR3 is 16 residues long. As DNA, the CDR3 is TGTGCCAGTAGCCTTTCACAGGGGGCTGGGGCCAACGTCCTGACTTTC. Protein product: CASSLSQGAGANVLTF.

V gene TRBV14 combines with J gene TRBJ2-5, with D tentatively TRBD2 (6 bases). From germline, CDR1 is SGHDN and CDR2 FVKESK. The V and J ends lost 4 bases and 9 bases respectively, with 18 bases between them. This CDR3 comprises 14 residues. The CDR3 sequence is CASSRHGGKTPQYF. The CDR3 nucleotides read TGTGCCAGCAGCCGACATGGGGGGAAAACCCCCCAGTACTTC.